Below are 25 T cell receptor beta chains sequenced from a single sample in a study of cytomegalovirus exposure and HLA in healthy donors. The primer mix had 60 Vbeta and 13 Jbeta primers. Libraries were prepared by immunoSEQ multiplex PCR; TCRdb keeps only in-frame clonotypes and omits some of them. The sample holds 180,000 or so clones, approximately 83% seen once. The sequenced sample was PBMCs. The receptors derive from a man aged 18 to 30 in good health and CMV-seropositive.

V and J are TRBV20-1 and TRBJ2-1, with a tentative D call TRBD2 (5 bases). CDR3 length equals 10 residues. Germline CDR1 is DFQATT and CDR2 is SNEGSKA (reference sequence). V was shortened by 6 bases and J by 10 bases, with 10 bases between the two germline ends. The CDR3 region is CSAFRGEQFF. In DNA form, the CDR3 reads TGCAGTGCCTTCCGCGGGGAGCAGTTCTTC.

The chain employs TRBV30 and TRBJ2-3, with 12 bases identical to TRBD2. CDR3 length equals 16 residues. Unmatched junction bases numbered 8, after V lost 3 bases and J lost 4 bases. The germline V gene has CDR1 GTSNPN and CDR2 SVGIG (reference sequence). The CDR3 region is CAWSRGSSGGADTQYF. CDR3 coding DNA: TGTGCCTGGAGCCGAGGGTCTAGCGGGGGGGCAGATACGCAGTATTTT.

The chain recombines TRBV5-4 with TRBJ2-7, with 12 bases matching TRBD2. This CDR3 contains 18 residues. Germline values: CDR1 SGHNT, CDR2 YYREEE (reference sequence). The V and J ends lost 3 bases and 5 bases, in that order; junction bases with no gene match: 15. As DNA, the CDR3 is TGTGCCAGCAGCTCCACTTCGCTAGCGGGGGGGCTTAGGCACGAGCAGTACTTC. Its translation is CASSSTSLAGGLRHEQYF.

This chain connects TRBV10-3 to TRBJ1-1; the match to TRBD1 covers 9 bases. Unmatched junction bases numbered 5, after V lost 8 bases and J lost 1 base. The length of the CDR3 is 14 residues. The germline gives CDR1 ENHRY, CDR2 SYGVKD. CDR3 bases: TGTGCCATCTGGACAGGGGAAGCGAACACTGAAGCTTTCTTT. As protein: CAIWTGEANTEAFF.

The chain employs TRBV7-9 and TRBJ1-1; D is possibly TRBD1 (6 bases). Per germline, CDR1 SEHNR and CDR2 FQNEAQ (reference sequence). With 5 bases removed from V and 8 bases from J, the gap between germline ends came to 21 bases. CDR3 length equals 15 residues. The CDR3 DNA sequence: TGTGCCAGCAGCCCGGTCCGGGGGGGCGTGTCGGAAGCTTTCTTT. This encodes CASSPVRGGVSEAFF.

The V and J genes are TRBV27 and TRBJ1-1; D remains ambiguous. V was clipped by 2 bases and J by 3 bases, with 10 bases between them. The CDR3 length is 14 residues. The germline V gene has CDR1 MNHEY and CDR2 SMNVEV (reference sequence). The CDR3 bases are TGTGCCAGCAGTTTAGCGGGGATGGACACTGAAGCTTTCTTT. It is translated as CASSLAGMDTEAFF.

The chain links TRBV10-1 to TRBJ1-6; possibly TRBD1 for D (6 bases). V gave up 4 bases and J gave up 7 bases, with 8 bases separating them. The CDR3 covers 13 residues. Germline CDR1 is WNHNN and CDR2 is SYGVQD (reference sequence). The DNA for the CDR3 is TGCGCCAGCAGTGGGGACATAAATTCACCCCTCCACTTT. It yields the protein CASSGDINSPLHF.

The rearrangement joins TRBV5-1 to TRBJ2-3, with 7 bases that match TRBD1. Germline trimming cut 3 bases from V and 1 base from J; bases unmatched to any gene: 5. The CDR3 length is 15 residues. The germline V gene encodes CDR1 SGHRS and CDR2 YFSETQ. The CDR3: CASSWRQGGTDTQYF. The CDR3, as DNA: TGCGCCAGCAGCTGGAGACAGGGTGGCACAGATACGCAGTATTTT. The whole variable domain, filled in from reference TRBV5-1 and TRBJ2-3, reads KAGVTQTPRYLIKTRGQQVTLSCSPISGHRSVSWYQQTPGQGLQFLFEYFSETQRNKGNFPGRFSGRQFSNSRSEMNVSTLELGDSALYLCASSWRQGGTDTQYFGPGTRLTVL.

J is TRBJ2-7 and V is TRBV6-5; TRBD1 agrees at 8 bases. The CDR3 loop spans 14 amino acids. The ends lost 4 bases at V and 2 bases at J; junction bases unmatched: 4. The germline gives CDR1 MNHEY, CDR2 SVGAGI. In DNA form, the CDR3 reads TGTGCCAGCAGTTTAACACAGGGGGCCTACGAGCAGTACTTC. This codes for CASSLTQGAYEQYF.

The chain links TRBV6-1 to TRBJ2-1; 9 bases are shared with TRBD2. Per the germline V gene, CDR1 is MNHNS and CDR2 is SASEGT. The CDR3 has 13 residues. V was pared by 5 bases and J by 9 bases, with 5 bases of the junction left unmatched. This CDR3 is CASSQRGVPEQFF. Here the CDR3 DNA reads TGTGCCAGCAGTCAGCGGGGGGTACCTGAGCAGTTCTTC.

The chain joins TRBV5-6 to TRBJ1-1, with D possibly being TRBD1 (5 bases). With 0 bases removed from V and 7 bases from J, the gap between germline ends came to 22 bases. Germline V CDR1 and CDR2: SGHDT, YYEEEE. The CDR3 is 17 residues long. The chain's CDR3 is CASSLGRNRSRPYEAFF. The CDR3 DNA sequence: TGTGCCAGCAGCTTGGGGCGCAACAGGAGCCGGCCATATGAAGCTTTCTTT. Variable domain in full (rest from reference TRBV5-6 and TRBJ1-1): DAGVTQSPTHLIKTRGQQVTLRCSPKSGHDTVSWYQQALGQGPQFIFQYYEEEERQRGNFPDRFSGHQFPNYSSELNVNALLLGDSALYLCASSLGRNRSRPYEAFFGQGTRLTVV.

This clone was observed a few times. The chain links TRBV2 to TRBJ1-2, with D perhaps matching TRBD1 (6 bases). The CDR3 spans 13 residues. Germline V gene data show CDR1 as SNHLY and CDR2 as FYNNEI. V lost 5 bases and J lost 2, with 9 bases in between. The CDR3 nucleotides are TGTGCCAGCAGTACCGGGACAAACTATGGCTACACCTTC. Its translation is CASSTGTNYGYTF.

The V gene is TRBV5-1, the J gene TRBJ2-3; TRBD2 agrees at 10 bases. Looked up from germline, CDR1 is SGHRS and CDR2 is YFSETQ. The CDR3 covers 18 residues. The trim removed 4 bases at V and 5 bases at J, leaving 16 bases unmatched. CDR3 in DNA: TGCGCCAGCAGCATCGGAGCGTCCAGCGGGGGGGCGGAAGATACGCAGTATTTT. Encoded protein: CASSIGASSGGAEDTQYF. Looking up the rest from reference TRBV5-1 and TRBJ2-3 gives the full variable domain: KAGVTQTPRYLIKTRGQQVTLSCSPISGHRSVSWYQQTPGQGLQFLFEYFSETQRNKGNFPGRFSGRQFSNSRSEMNVSTLELGDSALYLCASSIGASSGGAEDTQYFGPGTRLTVL.

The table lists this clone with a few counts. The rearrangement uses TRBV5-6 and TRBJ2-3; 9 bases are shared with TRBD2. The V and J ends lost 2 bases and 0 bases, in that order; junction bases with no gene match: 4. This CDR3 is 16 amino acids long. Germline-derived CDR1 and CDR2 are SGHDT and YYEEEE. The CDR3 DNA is TGTGCCAGCAGCTTCAGCGGGGGGCCCAGCACAGATACGCAGTATTTT. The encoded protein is CASSFSGGPSTDTQYF.

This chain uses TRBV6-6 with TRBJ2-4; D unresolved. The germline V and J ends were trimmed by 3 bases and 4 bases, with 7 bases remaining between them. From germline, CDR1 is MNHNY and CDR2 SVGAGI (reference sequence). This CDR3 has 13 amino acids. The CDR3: CASSYGQKNIQYF. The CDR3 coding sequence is TGTGCCAGCAGTTATGGCCAGAAAAACATTCAGTACTTC.

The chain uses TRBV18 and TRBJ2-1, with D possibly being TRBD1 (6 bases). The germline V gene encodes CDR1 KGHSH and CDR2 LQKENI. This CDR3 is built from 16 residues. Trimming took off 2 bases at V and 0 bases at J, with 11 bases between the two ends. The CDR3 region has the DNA TGTGCCAGCTCACCAAACAGGGCAAGCTCCTACAATGAGCAGTTCTTC. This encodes CASSPNRASSYNEQFF.

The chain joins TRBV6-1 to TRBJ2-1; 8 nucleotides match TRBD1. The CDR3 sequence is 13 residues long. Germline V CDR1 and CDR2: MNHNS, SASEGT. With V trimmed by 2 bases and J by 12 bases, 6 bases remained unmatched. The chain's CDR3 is CASSERQGRRQFF. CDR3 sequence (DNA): TGTGCCAGCAGTGAAAGACAGGGGAGGCGGCAGTTCTTC.

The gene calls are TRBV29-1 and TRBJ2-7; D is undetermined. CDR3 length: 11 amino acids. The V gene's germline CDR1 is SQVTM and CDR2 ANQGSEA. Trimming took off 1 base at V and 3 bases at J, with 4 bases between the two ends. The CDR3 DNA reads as TGCAGCGTTGAAGTCTACTACGAGCAGTACTTC. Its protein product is CSVEVYYEQYF.

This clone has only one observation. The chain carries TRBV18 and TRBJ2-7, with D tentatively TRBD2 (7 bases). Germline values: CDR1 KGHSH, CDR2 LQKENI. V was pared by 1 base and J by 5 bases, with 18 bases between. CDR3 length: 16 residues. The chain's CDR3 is CASSPRTVQGRDEQYF. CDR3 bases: TGTGCCAGCTCACCACGGACCGTCCAGGGGAGGGACGAGCAGTACTTC.

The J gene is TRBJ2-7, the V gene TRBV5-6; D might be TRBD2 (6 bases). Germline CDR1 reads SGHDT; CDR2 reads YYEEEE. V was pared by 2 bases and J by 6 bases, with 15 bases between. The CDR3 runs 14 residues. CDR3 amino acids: CASSLINRGAEQYF. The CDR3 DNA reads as TGTGCCAGCAGCTTAATCAATCGCGGGGCCGAGCAGTACTTC.

CDR3 amino acids: CASSAWTGDNQPQHF. CDR3 bases: TGTGCCAGCAGTGCCTGGACAGGGGACAATCAGCCCCAGCATTTT. The chain combines TRBV6-1 with TRBJ1-5; 9 bases align to TRBD1. In germline, CDR1 is MNHNS, CDR2 SASEGT. The CDR3 runs 15 residues. V dropped 4 bases and J dropped 3; count of bases not matched to a gene: 4.

In DNA, the CDR3 is TGCGCCAGCAGCCAAGTTACAGGGGCTCAGCCCCAGCATTTT. Encoded protein: CASSQVTGAQPQHF. The chain uses TRBV4-3 and TRBJ1-5, with 7 positions matching TRBD1. V was pared by 1 base and J by 6 bases, with 3 bases of the junction left unmatched. The CDR3 spans 14 residues. Germline V gives CDR1 LGHNA, CDR2 YSLEER.

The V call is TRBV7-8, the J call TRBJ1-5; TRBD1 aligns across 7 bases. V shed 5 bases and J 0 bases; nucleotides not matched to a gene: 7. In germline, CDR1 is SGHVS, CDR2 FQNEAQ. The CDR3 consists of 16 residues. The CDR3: CASSLDRPHSNQPQHF. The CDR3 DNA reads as TGTGCCAGCAGCCTGGACAGGCCGCATAGCAATCAGCCCCAGCATTTT.

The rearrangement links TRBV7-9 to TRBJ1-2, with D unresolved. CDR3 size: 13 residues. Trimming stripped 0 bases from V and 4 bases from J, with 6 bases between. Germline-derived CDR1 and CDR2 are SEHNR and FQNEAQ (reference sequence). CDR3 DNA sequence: TGTGCCAGCAGCTTAGCACAAATCTATGGCTACACCTTC. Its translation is CASSLAQIYGYTF.

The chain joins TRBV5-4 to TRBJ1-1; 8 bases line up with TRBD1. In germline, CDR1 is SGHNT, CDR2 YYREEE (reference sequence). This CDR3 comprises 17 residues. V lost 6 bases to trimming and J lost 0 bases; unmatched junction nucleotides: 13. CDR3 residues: CASIEYGQGLMNTEAFF. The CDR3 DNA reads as TGTGCCAGCATTGAATATGGACAGGGCCTCATGAACACTGAAGCTTTCTTT. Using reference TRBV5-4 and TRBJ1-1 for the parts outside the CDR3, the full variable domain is ETGVTQSPTHLIKTRGQQVTLRCSSQSGHNTVSWYQQALGQGPQFIFQYYREEENGRGNFPPRFSGLQFPNYSSELNVNALELDDSALYLCASIEYGQGLMNTEAFFGQGTRLTVV.